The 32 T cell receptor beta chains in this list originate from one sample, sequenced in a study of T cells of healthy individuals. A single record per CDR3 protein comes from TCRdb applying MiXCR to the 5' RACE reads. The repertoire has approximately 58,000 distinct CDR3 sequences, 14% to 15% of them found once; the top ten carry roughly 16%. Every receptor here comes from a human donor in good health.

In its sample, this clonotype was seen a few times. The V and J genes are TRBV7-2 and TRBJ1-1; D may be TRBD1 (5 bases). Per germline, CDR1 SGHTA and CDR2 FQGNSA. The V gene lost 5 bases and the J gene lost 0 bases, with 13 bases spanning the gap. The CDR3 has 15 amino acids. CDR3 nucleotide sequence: TGTGCCAGCAGCCCAGGGAGAGCACTGAACACTGAAGCTTTCTTT. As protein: CASSPGRALNTEAFF.

CDR3 region: CASSEATSPYQETQYF. CDR3 nucleotide sequence: TGTGCCAGCAGTGAAGCTACGTCCCCGTACCAAGAGACCCAGTACTTC. The V gene is TRBV2, the J gene TRBJ2-5, with D unclear. Germline loops: CDR1 SNHLY, CDR2 FYNNEI. The CDR3 spans 16 residues. V was trimmed by 0 bases and J by 0 bases, leaving 11 bases between them.

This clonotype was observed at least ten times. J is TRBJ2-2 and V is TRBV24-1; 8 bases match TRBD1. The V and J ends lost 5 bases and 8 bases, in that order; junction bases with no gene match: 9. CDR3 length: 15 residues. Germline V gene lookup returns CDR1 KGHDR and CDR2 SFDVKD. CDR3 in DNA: TGTGCCACCAGTGGGACAGGGTGGGGCACGGGGGAGCTGTTTTTT. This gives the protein CATSGTGWGTGELFF.

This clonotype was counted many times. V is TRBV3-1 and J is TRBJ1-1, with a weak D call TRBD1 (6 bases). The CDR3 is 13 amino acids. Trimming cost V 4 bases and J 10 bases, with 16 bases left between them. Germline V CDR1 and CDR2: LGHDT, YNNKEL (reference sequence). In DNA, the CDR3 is TGTGCCAGCAGCCGTACAGGGATCGGAGGAGCTTTCTTT. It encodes CASSRTGIGGAFF.

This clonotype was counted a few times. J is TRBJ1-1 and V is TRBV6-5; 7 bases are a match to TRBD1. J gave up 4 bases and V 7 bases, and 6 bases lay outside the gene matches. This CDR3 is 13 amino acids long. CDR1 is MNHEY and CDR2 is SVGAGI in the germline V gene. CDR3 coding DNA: TGTGCCAGCATATGGGCAGGGGGCACTGAAGCTTTCTTT. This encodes CASIWAGGTEAFF.

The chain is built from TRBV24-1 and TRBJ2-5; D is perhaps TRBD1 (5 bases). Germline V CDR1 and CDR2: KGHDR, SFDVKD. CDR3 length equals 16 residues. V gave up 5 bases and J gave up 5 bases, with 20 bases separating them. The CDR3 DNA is TGTGCCACCAGTGTAAATGACAGAAAGTTAGGGGAGACCCAGTACTTC. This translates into CATSVNDRKLGETQYF.

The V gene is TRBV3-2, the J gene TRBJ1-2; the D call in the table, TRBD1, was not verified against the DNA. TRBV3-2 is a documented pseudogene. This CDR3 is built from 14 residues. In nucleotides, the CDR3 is TGTGCCAGCAGCCAAGATTCCCCCGGGGATGGCTACACCTTC. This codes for CASSQDSPGDGYTF.

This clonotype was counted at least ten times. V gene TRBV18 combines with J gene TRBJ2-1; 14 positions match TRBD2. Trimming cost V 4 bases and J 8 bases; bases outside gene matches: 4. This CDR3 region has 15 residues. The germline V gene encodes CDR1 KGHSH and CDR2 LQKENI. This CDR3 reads CASSQGLAGAHEQFF. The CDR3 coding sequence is TGTGCCAGCTCACAGGGACTAGCGGGAGCCCATGAGCAGTTCTTC.

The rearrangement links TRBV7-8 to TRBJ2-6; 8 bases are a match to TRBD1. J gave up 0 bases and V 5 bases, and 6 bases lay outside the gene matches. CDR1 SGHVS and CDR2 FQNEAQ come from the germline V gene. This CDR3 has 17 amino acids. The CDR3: CASSVTGGSSGANVLTF. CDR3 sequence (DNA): TGTGCCAGCAGCGTAACAGGGGGATCCTCTGGGGCCAACGTCCTGACTTTC.

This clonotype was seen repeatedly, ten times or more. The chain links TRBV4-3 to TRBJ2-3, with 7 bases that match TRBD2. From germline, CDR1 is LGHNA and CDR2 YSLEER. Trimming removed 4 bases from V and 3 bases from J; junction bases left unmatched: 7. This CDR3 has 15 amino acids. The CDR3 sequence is CASSPGGSGTDTQYF. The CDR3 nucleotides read TGCGCCAGCAGCCCAGGCGGGAGTGGTACAGATACGCAGTATTTT.

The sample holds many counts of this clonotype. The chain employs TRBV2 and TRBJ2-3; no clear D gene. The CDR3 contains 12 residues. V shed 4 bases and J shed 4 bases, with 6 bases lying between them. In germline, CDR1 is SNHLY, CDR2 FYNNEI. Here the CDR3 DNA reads TGTGCCAGCAGTGTAGGAGCAGATACGCAGTATTTT. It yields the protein CASSVGADTQYF.

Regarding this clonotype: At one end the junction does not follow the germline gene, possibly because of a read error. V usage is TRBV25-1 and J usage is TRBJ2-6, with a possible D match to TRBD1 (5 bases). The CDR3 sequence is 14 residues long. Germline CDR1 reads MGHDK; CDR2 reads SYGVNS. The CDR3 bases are TGTGCCAGCTCGCGGACCGATGGGGCCAACGTCCTGAATTTC. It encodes CASSRTDGANVLNF.

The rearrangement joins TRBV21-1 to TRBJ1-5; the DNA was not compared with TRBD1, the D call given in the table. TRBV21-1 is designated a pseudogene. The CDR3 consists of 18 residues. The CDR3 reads CASSTLEPGTGSNQPQHF. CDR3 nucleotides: TGTGCCAGCAGCACCTTAGAACCCGGGACAGGGAGCAATCAGCCCCAGCATTTT.

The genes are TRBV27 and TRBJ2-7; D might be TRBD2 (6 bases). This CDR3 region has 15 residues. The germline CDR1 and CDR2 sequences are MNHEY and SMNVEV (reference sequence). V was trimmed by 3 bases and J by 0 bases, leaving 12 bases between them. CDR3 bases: TGTGCCAGCAGTTTCGGGCTAGCGCCCTCCTACGAGCAGTACTTC. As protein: CASSFGLAPSYEQYF.

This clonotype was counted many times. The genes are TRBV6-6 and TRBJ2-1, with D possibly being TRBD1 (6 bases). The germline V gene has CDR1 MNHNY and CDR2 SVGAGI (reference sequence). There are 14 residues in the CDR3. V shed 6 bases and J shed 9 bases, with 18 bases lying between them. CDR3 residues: CASREKNRAGEQFF. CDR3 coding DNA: TGTGCCAGCAGGGAAAAGAACAGGGCGGGTGAGCAGTTCTTC.

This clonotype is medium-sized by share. CDR3 sequence reads: CSGASEAEQYF. CDR3 coding DNA: TGCAGCGGCGCATCAGAGGCCGAGCAGTACTTC. The chain uses TRBV29-1 and TRBJ2-7; unclear D gene. The CDR3 runs to 11 residues. Trimming cost V 7 bases and J 6 bases, with 13 bases left between them. The germline V gene encodes CDR1 SQVTM and CDR2 ANQGSEA.

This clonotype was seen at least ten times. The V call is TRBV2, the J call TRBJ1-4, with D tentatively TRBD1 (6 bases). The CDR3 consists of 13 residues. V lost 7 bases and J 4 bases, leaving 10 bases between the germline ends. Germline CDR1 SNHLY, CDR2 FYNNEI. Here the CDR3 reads CASKRTVNEKLFF. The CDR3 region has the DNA TGTGCCAGCAAGCGGACAGTTAATGAAAAACTGTTTTTT.

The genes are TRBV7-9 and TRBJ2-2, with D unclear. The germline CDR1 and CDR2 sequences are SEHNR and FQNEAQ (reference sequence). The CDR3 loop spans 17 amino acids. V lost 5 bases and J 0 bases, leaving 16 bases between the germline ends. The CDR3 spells CASSRPNTFANTGELFF. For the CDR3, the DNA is TGTGCCAGCAGCCGACCCAACACCTTCGCGAACACCGGGGAGCTGTTTTTT. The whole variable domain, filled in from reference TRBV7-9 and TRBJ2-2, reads DTGVSQNPRHKITKRGQNVTFRCDPISEHNRLYWYRQTLGQGPEFLTYFQNEAQLEKSRLLSDRFSAERPKGSFSTLEIQRTEQGDSAMYLCASSRPNTFANTGELFFGEGSRLTVL.

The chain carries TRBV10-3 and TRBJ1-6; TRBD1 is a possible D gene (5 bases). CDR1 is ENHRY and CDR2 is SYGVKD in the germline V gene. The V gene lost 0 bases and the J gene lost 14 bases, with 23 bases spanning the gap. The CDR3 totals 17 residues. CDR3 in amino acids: CAISESQLDGLGGALHF. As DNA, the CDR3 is TGTGCCATCAGTGAGTCTCAGTTGGACGGCCTCGGGGGGGCCCTCCACTTT.

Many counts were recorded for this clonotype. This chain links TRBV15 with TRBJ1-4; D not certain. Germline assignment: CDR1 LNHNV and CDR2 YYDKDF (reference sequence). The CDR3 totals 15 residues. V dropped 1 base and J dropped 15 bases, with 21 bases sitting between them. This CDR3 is CATSRGLRGPKAVFF. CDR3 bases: TGTGCCACCAGCAGAGGACTCCGGGGTCCCAAGGCGGTGTTTTTT.

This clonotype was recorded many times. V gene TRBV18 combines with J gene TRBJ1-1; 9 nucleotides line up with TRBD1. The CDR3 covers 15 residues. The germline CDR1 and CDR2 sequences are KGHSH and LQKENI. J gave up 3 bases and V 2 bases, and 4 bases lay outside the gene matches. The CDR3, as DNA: TGTGCCAGCTCACCAAGGGGACAGGGTGACACTGAAGCTTTCTTT. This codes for CASSPRGQGDTEAFF.

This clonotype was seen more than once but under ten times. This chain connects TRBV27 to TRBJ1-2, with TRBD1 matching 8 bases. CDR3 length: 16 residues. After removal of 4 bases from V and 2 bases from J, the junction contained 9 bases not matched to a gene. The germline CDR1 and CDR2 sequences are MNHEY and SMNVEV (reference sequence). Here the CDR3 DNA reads TGTGCCAGCAGTTCCTACCGGACAGGGTGGAACTATGGCTACACCTTC. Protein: CASSSYRTGWNYGYTF.

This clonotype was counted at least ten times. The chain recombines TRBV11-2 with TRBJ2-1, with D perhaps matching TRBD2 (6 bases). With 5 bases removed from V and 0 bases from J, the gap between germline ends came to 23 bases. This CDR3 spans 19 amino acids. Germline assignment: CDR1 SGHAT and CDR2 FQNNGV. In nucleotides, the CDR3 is TGTGCCAGCAGCCGCCGCCGGGACTCCTGGACCGGCTCCTACAATGAGCAGTTCTTC. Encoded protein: CASSRRRDSWTGSYNEQFF.

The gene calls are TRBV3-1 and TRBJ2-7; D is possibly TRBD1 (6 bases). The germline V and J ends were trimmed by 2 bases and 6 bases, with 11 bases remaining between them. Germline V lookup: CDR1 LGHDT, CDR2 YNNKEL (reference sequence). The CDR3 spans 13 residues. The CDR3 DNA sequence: TGTGCCAGCAGCCAAACAGGGAAATCCGAGCAGTACTTC. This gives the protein CASSQTGKSEQYF.

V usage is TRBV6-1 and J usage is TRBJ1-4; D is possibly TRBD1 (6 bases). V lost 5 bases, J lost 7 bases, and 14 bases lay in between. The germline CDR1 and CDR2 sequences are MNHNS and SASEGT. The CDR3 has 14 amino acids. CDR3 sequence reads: CASSSGTRAEKLFF. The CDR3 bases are TGTGCCAGCAGTTCCGGGACACGGGCTGAAAAACTGTTTTTT.

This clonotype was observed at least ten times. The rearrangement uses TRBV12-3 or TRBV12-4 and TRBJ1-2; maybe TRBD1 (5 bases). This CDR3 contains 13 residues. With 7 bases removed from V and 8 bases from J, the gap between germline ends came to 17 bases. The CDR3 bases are TGTGCCAGCAATCGTTCGGGGCGGCAAGGCTACACCTTC. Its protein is CASNRSGRQGYTF.

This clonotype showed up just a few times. CDR3 bases: TGTGCCAGCAGTTCGGGACAGGGGTACGGGAACACTGAAGCTTTCTTT. Translating gives CASSSGQGYGNTEAFF. The rearrangement joins TRBV6-5 to TRBJ1-1, with 10 bases that match TRBD1. After removal of 4 bases from V and 1 base from J, the junction contained 6 bases not matched to a gene. CDR3 length equals 16 residues. Germline V gives CDR1 MNHEY, CDR2 SVGAGI.

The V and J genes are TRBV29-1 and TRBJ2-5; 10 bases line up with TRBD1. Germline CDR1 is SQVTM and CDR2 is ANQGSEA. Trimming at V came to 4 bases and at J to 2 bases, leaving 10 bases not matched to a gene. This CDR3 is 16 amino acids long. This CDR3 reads CSVGGTGATIQETQYF. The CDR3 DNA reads TGCAGCGTTGGCGGGACAGGGGCCACCATACAAGAGACCCAGTACTTC. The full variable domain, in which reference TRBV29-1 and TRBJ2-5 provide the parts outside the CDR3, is SAVISQKPSRDICQRGTSLTIQCQVDSQVTMMFWYRQQPGQSLTLIATANQGSEATYESGFVIDKFPISRPNLTFSTLTVSNMSPEDSSIYLCSVGGTGATIQETQYFGPGTRLLVL.

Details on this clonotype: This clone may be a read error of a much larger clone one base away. The DNA of the CDR3 is TGTGCCAGCAGTGGCAGTGTTCCGGACAATCAGCCCCAGCATTTT. This translates into CASSGSVPDNQPQHF. The rearrangement links TRBV2 to TRBJ1-5; D remains unclear. This CDR3 is 15 amino acids long. Per the germline V gene, CDR1 is SNHLY and CDR2 is FYNNEI. The V and J ends lost 4 bases and 3 bases respectively, with 13 bases between them.

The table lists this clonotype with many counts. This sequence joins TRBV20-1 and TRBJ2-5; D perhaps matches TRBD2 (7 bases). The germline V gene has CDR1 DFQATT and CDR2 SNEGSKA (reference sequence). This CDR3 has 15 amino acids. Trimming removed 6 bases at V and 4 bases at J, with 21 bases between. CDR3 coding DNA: TGCAGTGCCCCGAGTGGGGGGGGCTTGGGAGAGACCCAGTACTTC. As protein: CSAPSGGGLGETQYF.

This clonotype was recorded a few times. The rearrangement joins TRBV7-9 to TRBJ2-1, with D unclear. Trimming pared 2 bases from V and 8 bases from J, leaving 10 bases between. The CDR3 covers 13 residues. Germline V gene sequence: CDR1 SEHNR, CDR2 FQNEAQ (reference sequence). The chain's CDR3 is CASSLSVSDEQFF. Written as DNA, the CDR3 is TGTGCCAGCAGCTTAAGTGTCAGCGATGAGCAGTTCTTC. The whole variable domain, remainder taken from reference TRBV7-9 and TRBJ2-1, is DTGVSQNPRHKITKRGQNVTFRCDPISEHNRLYWYRQTLGQGPEFLTYFQNEAQLEKSRLLSDRFSAERPKGSFSTLEIQRTEQGDSAMYLCASSLSVSDEQFFGPGTRLTVL.

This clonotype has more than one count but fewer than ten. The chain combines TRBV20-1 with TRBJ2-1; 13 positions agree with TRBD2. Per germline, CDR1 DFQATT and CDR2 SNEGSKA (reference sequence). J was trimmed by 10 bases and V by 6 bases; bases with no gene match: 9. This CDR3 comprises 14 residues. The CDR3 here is CSARWTSGRKEQFF. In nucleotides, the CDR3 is TGCAGTGCCCGATGGACTAGCGGGAGAAAGGAGCAGTTCTTC.